This TCR beta chain was sequenced during a study of early T cells in non-severe SARS-CoV-2 infection. This clonotype was detected a few times. Molecules of cDNA were individually given unique molecular identifiers that were attached to them. TCRdb re-called the 5' RACE reads with MiXCR, one entry per CDR3 protein. The sample includes more than 45,000 distinct CDR3 sequences, around 11% of them seen just once. The receptor comes from an adult who was a healthcare worker with PCR-confirmed SARS-CoV-2 infection or an uninfected control (not recorded which). Source material: whole blood.

The CDR3 sequence is CAISEPGTGISYEQYF. The CDR3 coding sequence is TGTGCCATCAGTGAGCCTGGGACAGGGATATCCTACGAGCAGTACTTC. V and J are TRBV10-3 and TRBJ2-7; 9 bases agree with TRBD1. This CDR3 is built from 16 residues. Germline V lookup: CDR1 ENHRY, CDR2 SYGVKD. V lost 2 bases to trimming and J lost 1 base; unmatched junction nucleotides: 6.